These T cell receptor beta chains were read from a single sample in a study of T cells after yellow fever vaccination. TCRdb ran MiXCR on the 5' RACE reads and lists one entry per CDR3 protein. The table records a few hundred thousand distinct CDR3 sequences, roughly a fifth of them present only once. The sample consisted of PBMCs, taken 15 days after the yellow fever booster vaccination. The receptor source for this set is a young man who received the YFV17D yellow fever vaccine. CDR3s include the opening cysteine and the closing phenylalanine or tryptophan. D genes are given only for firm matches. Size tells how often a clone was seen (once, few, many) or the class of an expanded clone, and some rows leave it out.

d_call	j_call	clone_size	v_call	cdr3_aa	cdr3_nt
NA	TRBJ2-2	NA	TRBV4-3	CASSQGLPNTGELFF	TGCGCCAGCAGCCAAGGACTTCCGAACACCGGGGAGCTGTTTTTT
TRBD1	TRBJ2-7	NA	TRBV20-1	CSARGDRTYEQYF	TGCAGTGCTAGAGGGGACAGAACCTACGAGCAGTACTTC
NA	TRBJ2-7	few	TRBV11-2	CASSLAPETVEQYF	TGTGCCAGCAGCTTAGCGCCCGAGACGGTCGAGCAGTACTTC
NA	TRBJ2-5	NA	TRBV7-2	CASSLNDETQYF	TGTGCCAGCAGCTTAAACGATGAGACCCAGTACTTC
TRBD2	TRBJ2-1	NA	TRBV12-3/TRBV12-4	CASKTSGGGSYNEQFF	TGTGCCAGCAAAACTAGCGGAGGGGGGTCCTACAATGAGCAGTTCTTC
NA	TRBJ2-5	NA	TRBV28	CASSFTGTQETQYF	TGTGCCAGCAGTTTCACGGGGACCCAAGAGACCCAGTACTTC
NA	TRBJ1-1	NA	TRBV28	CASSPVLTNTEAFF	TGTGCCAGCAGTCCCGTGCTGACTAACACTGAAGCTTTCTTT
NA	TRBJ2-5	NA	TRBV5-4	CASSAGSVFPQETQYF	TGTGCCAGCAGCGCCGGGTCCGTTTTCCCTCAAGAGACCCAGTACTTC
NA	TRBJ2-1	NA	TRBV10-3	CAVTGGNEQFF	TGTGCCGTAACTGGAGGCAATGAGCAGTTCTTC
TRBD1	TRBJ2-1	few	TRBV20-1	CSARSSLGQGAGEQFF	TGCAGTGCTAGATCCTCGCTAGGACAGGGGGCAGGTGAGCAGTTCTTC
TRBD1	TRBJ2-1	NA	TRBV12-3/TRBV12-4	CASSSGTGPNEQFF	TGTGCCAGCAGTTCTGGGACAGGACCGAATGAGCAGTTCTTC
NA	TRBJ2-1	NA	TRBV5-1	CASSLGLPRDHNEQFF	TGCGCCAGCAGCTTGGGCCTCCCACGAGATCACAATGAGCAGTTCTTC
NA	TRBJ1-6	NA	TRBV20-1	CSATGTRLPNSPLHF	TGCAGTGCCACCGGGACACGGTTACCTAATTCACCCCTCCACTTT
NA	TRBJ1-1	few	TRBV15	CATSREASTEAFF	TGTGCCACCAGCAGAGAGGCAAGCACTGAAGCTTTCTTT
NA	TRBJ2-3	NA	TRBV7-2	CASSLQVGSTDTQYF	TGTGCCAGCAGCTTACAGGTCGGGAGCACAGATACGCAGTATTTT
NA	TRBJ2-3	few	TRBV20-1	CSAGGEDTQYF	TGCAGTGCTGGGGGAGAGGATACGCAGTATTTT
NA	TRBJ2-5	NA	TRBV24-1	CATSDSPFQETQYF	TGTGCCACCAGTGATTCGCCCTTCCAAGAGACCCAGTACTTC
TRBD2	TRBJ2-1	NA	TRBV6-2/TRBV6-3	CASSPEVAGVGNEQFF	TGTGCCAGCAGTCCCGAGGTAGCGGGAGTTGGGAATGAGCAGTTCTTC
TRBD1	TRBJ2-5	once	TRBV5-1	CASSWTGNKETQYF	TGCGCCAGCAGCTGGACAGGGAACAAAGAGACCCAGTACTTC
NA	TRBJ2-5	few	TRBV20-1	CSAYQQGSQETQYF	TGCAGTGCCTACCAGCAGGGGTCTCAAGAGACCCAGTACTTC
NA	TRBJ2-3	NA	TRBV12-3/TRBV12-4	CASRITGSDTQYF	TGTGCCAGCAGAATCACAGGGTCGGATACGCAGTATTTT
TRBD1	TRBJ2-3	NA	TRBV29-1	CSADMTGVTDTQYF	TGCAGCGCCGATATGACAGGGGTAACAGATACGCAGTATTTT
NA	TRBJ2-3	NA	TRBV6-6	CASPSSTDTQYF	TGTGCCAGTCCCTCAAGCACTGATACGCAGTATTTT
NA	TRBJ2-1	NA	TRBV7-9	CASSVPIHSSYNEQFF	TGTGCCAGCAGCGTTCCGATCCACTCCTCCTACAATGAGCAGTTCTTC
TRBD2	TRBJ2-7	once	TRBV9	CASSPSGTPTYEQYF	TGTGCCAGCAGTCCAAGCGGGACTCCAACCTACGAGCAGTACTTC
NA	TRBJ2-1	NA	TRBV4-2	CASSQVGAPEQFF	TGTGCCAGCAGCCAAGTTGGGGCTCCTGAGCAGTTCTTC
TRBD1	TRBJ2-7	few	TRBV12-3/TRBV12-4	CASSPRDSLDEQYF	TGTGCCAGCAGTCCCCGGGACAGTCTCGACGAGCAGTACTTC
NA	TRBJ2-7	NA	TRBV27	CASVDPSYEQYF	TGTGCCAGTGTTGATCCGTCCTACGAGCAGTACTTC
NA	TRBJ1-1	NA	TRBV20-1	CSATGTRAEAFF	TGCAGTGCTACCGGGACTCGAGCCGAAGCTTTCTTT